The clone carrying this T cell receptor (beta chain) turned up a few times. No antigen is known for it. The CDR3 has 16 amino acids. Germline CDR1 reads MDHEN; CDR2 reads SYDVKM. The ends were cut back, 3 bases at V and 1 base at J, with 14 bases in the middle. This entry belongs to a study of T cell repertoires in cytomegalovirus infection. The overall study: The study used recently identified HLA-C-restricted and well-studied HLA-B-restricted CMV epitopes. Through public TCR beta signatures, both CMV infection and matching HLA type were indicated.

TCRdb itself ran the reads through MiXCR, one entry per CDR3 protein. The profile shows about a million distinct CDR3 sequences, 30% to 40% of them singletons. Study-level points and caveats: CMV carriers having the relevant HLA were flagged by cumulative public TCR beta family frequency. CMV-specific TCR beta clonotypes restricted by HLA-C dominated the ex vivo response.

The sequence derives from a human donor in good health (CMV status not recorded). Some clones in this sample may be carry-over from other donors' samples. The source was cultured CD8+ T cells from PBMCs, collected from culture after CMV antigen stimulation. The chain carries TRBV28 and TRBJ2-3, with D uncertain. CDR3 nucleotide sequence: TGTGCCAGCAGTTTTGATGTAAGGTCCCGCACAGATACGCAGTATTTT. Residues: CASSFDVRSRTDTQYF.